This T cell receptor beta chain comes out of a study of T-cell memory formation after mild COVID-19 (TCRdb year 2021). The study in broad terms: Most TCR sequence clusters were specific to one of the two donors. T-cell clones expanding and contracting after mild COVID-19 in two donors were tracked by longitudinal TCRalpha and TCRbeta repertoire sequencing. The cohort was made up of two young adult volunteers, one female and one male, who were previously healthy.

This clonotype has only a few counts. The antigen it binds to is not known. There are no base qualities to consult, and no much larger clone falls within one base. Ficoll-Paque density gradient centrifugation was the method used to isolate PBMCs. Sequenced using an Illumina NovaSeq 6000. Using 5'RACE with constant-segment primers, TCRalpha and TCRbeta cDNA libraries were constructed, with sample barcodes and unique molecular identifiers added in the process. RNA was extracted from every sample with Trizol reagent. The libraries were amplified in two PCR steps, and the second step added a second sample barcode and Illumina TruSeq adapters. Sequencing of libraries was performed on an Illumina NovaSeq with 2 x 150 bp paired-end reads. Per the source publication's procedure: With migec v1.2.7, reads were demultiplexed and then collapsed into UMI-guided consensus sequences. Using mixcr v2.1.11, UMI consensuses were aligned to TRA and TRB V and J templates and then assembled into clonotypes. Clonotypes were classified as expanded or contracted when called significant by both edgeR and NoisET, with noise models trained on biological replicates. For edgeR calls, a false discovery rate-adjusted p below 0.01 and a log2 fold-change threshold of 1 were applied. PCA with hierarchical clustering of max-normalized trajectories of the 1000 most abundant clonotypes was used as exploratory dynamics analysis. Separately sequenced CD4+ and CD8+ repertoires were used to assign a CD4 or CD8 phenotype to each responding clone. TCRdb applied fastp at Q25 and MiXCR to the public reads, then kept only in-frame beta chains. When rows share a CDR3 protein, they turn into one entry using the most common DNA and genes. V and J calls and clone size were set by TCRdb, not the authors. The sample table holds hundreds of thousands of distinct CDR3 sequences, of which under 20% were seen once. Roughly 24% of the sample is taken by the ten largest.

Broader findings and caveats from the paper: The study included only a couple of mild cases, and larger cohorts that include severe cases with pre-infection samples were judged to be necessary. Some responding clones were detected in pre-infection memory, which suggested that pre-existing cross-reactive memory T cells had joined the SARS-CoV-2 response. Balanced CD4/CD8 phenotypes were observed for clones contracting from day 15 to 85, whereas a bias towards CD4+ was observed for a second wave of clones expanding from day 15 to 37. SARS-CoV-2 specificity was not confirmed for the second-wave clones peaking on day 37. Contracting CD4+ clones were found mainly in CM and EM memory subsets, while CD8+ clones were enriched in EMRA.

The sequencing sample was made of PBMCs or a T cell subset sorted from them (not recorded which). The TCR comes from a man between 18 and 29 years old who had mild COVID-19 (a few samples of this study predate the infection). The sample titles of this study are shuffled in the database, so cell type and time point are left out; the donor was told from shared clones.

In nucleotides, the sequence is TGTGCCAGCATTATCTCTCACAGGGGGAACACTGAAGCTTTCTTT. This gives the protein CASIISHRGNTEAFF. Recombination connected TRBV28 to TRBJ1-1; a stretch of 7 junction bases matches TRBD1. The CDR3 measures 15 amino acids from cysteine to phenylalanine. CDR3 DNA is the only sequence kept; it has 45 bases, read in frame from the first base. From V the trimming removes 7 bases and from J it removes 1 base, while the gene matches leave 9 bases of the junction unaccounted for. The germline V gene gives CDR1 as MDHEN and CDR2 as SYDVKM.